This entry lists 5 T cell receptor beta chains sequenced from one sample in a study of T cell responses to AZD1222 COVID-19 vaccine. Data came from immunoSEQ multiplex PCR; TCRdb stores just in-frame clones and leaves some out. The repertoire holds about 200,000 clones, with about 94% as singletons. Source: peripheral blood, taken 28 days after the second AZD1222 dose. The receptor source for this set is an adult who received the AZD1222 COVID-19 vaccine.

The genes are TRBV5-1 and TRBJ2-2; D call uncertain. V dropped 2 bases and J dropped 4 bases, with 9 bases sitting between them. From germline, CDR1 is SGHRS and CDR2 YFSETQ. The CDR3 sequence is 14 residues long. The CDR3 DNA reads as TGCGCCAGCAGCTTTTTAGGTTCCACCGGGGAGCTGTTTTTT. Protein sequence: CASSFLGSTGELFF. Looking up the rest from reference TRBV5-1 and TRBJ2-2 gives the full variable domain: KAGVTQTPRYLIKTRGQQVTLSCSPISGHRSVSWYQQTPGQGLQFLFEYFSETQRNKGNFPGRFSGRQFSNSRSEMNVSTLELGDSALYLCASSFLGSTGELFFGEGSRLTVL.

The V gene is TRBV5-1, the J gene TRBJ1-5; 7 bases map to TRBD1. This CDR3 region has 14 residues. Germline values: CDR1 SGHRS, CDR2 YFSETQ. The trim removed 4 bases at V and 4 bases at J, leaving 5 bases unmatched. The CDR3 loop reads CASSPGTANQPQHF. CDR3 sequence (DNA): TGCGCCAGCAGCCCAGGGACAGCGAATCAGCCCCAGCATTTT.

This clone occurred a few times. The chain uses TRBV7-7 and TRBJ2-1; 7 bases line up with TRBD1. Trimming cost V 1 base and J 6 bases; bases outside gene matches: 6. The germline V gene encodes CDR1 SSHAT and CDR2 FNYEAQ (reference sequence). The CDR3 extends over 15 amino acids. The CDR3 loop is CASSLGQGPFNEQFF. CDR3 in DNA: TGTGCCAGCAGCTTAGGACAGGGACCCTTCAATGAGCAGTTCTTC.

V is TRBV6-1 and J is TRBJ1-2, with D perhaps TRBD1 (5 bases). Trimming shortened V by 1 base and J by 3 bases, and 21 bases separated the two germline ends. Germline loops: CDR1 MNHNS, CDR2 SASEGT. The CDR3 sequence is 18 residues long. The CDR3 sequence is CASSEERVRVQRDYGYTF. The CDR3, as DNA: TGTGCCAGCAGTGAAGAGCGTGTCAGGGTCCAAAGGGACTATGGCTACACCTTC.

This clone has just one count. The rearrangement links TRBV13 to TRBJ2-7; D unresolved. The CDR3 extends over 14 amino acids. In germline, CDR1 is PRHDT, CDR2 FYEKMQ (reference sequence). V dropped 5 bases and J dropped 0 bases, with 11 bases sitting between them. The CDR3 sequence: CASSPSASSYEQYF. For the CDR3, the DNA is TGTGCCAGCAGCCCAAGCGCCAGCTCCTACGAGCAGTACTTC.